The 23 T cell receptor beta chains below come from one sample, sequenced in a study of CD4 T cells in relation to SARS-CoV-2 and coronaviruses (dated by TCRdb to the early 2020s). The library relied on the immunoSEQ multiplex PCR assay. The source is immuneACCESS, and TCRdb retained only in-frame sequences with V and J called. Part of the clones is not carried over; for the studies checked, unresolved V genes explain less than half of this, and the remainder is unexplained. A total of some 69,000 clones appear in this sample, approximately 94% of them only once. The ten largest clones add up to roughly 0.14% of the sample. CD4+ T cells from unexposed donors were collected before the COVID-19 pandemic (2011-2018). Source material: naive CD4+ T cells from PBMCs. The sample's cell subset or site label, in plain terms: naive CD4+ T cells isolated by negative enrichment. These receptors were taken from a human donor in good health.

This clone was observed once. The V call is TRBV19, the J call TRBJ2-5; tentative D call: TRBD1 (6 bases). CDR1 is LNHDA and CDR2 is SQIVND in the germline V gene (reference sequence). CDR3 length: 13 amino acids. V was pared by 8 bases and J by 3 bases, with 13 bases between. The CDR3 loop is CASQHGQKETQYF. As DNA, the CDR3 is TGTGCCAGTCAACATGGACAGAAAGAGACCCAGTACTTC.

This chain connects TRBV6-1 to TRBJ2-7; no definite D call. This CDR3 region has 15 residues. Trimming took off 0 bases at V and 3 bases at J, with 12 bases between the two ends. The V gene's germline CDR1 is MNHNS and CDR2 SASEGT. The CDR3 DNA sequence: TGTGCCAGCAGTGAAGCGTCAGGTTACATCTACGAGCAGTACTTC. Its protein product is CASSEASGYIYEQYF.

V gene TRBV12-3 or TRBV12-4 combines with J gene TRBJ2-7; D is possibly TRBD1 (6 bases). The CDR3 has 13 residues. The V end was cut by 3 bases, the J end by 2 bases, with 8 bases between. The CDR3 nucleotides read TGTGCCAGCAGTTTCGCAGGGGCCTACGAGCAGTACTTC. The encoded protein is CASSFAGAYEQYF.

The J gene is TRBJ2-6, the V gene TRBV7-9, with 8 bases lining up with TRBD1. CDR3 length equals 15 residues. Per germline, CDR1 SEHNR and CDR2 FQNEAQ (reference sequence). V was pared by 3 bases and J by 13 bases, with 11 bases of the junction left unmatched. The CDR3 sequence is CASSFFRGPVEVLTF. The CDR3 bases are TGTGCCAGCAGCTTCTTCAGGGGGCCTGTCGAAGTCCTGACTTTC.

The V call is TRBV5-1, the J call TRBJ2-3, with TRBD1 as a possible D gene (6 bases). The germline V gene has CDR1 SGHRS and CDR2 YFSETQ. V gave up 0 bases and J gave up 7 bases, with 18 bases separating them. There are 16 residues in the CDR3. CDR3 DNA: TGCGCCAGCAGCTTGGCACAGGGCGCGTCCACGAATACGCAGTATTTT. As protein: CASSLAQGASTNTQYF.

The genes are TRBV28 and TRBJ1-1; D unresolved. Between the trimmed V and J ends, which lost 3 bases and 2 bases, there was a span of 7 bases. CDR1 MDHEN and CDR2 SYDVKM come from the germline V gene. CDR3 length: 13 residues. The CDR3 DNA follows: TGTGCCAGCAGTTTTGTGCAAAACACTGAAGCTTTCTTT. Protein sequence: CASSFVQNTEAFF.

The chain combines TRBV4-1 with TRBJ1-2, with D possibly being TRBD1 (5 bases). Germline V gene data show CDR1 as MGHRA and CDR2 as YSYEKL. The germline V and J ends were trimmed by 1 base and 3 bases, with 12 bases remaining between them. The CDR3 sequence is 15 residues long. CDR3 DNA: TGCGCCAGCAGCCAAGCGGGCGGGGGGGACTATGGCTACACCTTC. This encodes CASSQAGGGDYGYTF.

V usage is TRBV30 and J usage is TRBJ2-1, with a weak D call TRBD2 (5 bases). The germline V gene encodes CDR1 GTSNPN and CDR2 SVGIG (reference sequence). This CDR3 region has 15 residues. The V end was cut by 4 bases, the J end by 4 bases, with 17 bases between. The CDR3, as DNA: TGTGCCTGGAAATCCGCGGGCCTTCCATACAATGAGCAGTTCTTC. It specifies CAWKSAGLPYNEQFF. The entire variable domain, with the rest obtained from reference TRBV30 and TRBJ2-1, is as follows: SQTIHQWPATLVQPVGSPLSLECTVEGTSNPNLYWYRQAAGRGLQLLFYSVGIGQISSEVPQNLSASRPQDRQFILSSKKLLLSDSGFYLCAWKSAGLPYNEQFFGPGTRLTVL.

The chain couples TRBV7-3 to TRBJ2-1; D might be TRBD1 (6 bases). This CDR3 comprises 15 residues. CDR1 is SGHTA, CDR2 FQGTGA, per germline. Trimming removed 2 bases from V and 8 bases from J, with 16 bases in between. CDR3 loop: CASSLGVGATDEQFF. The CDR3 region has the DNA TGTGCCAGCAGCTTAGGTGTGGGGGCGACCGATGAGCAGTTCTTC.

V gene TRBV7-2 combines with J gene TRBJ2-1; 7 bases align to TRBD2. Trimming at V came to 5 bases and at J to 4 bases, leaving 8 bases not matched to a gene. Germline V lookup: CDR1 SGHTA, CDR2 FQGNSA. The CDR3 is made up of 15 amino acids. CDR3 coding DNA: TGTGCCAGCAGCCCTAGCGGTAGCGGATACAATGAGCAGTTCTTC. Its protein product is CASSPSGSGYNEQFF. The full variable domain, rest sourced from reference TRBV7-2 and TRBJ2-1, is GAGVSQSPSNKVTEKGKDVELRCDPISGHTALYWYRQSLGQGLEFLIYFQGNSAPDKSGLPSDRFSAERTGGSVSTLTIQRTQQEDSAVYLCASSPSGSGYNEQFFGPGTRLTVL.

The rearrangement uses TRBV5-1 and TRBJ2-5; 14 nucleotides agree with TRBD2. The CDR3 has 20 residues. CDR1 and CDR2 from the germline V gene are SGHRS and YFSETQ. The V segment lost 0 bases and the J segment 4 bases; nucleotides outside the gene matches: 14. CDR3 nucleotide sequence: TGCGCCAGCAGCTTGGCCGGCGAGCGACTAGCGGGAGGGGGGTCAGAGACCCAGTACTTC. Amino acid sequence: CASSLAGERLAGGGSETQYF.

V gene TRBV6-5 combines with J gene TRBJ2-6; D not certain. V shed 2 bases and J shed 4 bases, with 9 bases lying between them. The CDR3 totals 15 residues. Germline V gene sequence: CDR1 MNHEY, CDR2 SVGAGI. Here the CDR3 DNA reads TGTGCCAGCAGTTACCAGGCAGCCGGGGCCAACGTCCTGACTTTC. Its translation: CASSYQAAGANVLTF.

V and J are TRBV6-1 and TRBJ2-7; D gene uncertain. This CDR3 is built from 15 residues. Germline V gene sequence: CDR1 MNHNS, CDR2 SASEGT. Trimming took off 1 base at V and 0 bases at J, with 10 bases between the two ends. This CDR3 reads CASSEGGVNSYEQYF. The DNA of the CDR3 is TGTGCCAGCAGTGAAGGTGGGGTAAACTCCTACGAGCAGTACTTC.

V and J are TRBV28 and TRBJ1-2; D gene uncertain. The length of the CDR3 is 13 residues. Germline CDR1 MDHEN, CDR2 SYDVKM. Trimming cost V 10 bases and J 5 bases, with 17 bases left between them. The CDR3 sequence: CATRAGEKYGYTF. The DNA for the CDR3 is TGTGCCACTAGGGCAGGAGAAAAATATGGCTACACCTTC.

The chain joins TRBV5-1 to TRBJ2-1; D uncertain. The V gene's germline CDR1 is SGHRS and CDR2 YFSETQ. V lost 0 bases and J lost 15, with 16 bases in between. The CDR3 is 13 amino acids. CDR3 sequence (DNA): TGCGCCAGCAGCTTGGCCGTCCAGAGTTTGCGGTTCTTC. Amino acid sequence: CASSLAVQSLRFF. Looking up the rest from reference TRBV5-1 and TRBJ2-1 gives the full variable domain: KAGVTQTPRYLIKTRGQQVTLSCSPISGHRSVSWYQQTPGQGLQFLFEYFSETQRNKGNFPGRFSGRQFSNSRSEMNVSTLELGDSALYLCASSLAVQSLRFFGPGTRLTVL.

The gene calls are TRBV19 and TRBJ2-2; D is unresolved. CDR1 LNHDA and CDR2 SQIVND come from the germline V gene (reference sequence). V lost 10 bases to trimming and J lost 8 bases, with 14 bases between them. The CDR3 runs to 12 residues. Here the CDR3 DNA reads TGTGCCACACACCGACGTGCAGGGGAGCTGTTTTTT. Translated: CATHRRAGELFF.

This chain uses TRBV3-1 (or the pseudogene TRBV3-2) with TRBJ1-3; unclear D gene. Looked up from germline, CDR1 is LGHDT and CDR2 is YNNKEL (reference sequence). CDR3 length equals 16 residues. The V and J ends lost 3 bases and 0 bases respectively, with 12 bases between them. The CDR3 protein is CASSHFRLSSGNTIYF. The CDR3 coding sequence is TGTGCCAGCAGCCACTTCAGGCTAAGCTCTGGAAACACCATATATTTT.

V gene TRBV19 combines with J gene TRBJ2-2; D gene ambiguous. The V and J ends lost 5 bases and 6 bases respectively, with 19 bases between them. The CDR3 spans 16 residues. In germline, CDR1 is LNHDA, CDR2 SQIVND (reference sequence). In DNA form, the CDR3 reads TGTGCCAGTAGTTCAAGCCAATCCCGGTTGGCCGGGGAGCTGTTTTTT. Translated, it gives CASSSSQSRLAGELFF.

The CDR3 DNA sequence: TGTGCCAGCAGTTTTATAGGGGGGATACCCTCTGGGGCCAACGTCCTGACTTTC. Encoded protein: CASSFIGGIPSGANVLTF. V usage is TRBV28 and J usage is TRBJ2-6, with D tentatively TRBD1 or TRBD2 (6 bases each). The germline V gene encodes CDR1 MDHEN and CDR2 SYDVKM. CDR3 length equals 18 residues. Trimming took off 3 bases at V and 0 bases at J, with 15 bases between the two ends.

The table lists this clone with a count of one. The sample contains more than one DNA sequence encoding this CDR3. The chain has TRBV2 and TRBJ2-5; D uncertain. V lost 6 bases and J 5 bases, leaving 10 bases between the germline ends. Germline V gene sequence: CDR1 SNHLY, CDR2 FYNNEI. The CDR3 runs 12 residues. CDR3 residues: CASRGPGETQYF. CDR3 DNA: TGTGCCAGCAGAGGCCCCGGGGAGACCCAGTACTTC.

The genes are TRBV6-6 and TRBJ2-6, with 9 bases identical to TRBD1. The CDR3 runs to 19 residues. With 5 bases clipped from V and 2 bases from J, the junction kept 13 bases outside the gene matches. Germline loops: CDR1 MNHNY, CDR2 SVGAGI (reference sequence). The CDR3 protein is CASSPEGTGLSPGANVLTF. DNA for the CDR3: TGTGCCAGCAGTCCCGAGGGGACAGGGCTAAGCCCTGGGGCCAACGTCCTGACTTTC.

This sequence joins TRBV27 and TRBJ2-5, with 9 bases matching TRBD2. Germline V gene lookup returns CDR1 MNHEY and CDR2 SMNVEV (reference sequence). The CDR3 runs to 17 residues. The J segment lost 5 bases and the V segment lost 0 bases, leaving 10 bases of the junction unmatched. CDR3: CASSLSSRGRVRETQYF. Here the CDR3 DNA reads TGTGCCAGCAGTTTATCATCCCGCGGGAGGGTCCGGGAGACCCAGTACTTC.

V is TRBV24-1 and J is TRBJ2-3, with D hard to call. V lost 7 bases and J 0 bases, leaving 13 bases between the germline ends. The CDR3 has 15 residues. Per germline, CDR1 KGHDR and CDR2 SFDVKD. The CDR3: CATRLGGASTDTQYF. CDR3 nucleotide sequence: TGTGCCACCAGACTCGGCGGAGCTAGCACAGATACGCAGTATTTT.